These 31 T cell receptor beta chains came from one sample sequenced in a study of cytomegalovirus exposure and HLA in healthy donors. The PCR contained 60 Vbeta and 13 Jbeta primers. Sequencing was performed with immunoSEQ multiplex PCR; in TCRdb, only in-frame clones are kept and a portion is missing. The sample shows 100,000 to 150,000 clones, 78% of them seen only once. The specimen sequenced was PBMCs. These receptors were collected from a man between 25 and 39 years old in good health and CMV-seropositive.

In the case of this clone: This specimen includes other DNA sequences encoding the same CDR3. As DNA, the CDR3 is TGCGCCAGCAGTGAAGGGGGCAGCTCCTACGAGCAGTACTTC. Translated: CASSEGGSSYEQYF. The chain is built from TRBV10-1 and TRBJ2-7; 7 nucleotides agree with TRBD1. Germline CDR1 is WNHNN and CDR2 is SYGVQD (reference sequence). V dropped 3 bases and J dropped 0; count of bases not matched to a gene: 2. The CDR3 is 14 amino acids.

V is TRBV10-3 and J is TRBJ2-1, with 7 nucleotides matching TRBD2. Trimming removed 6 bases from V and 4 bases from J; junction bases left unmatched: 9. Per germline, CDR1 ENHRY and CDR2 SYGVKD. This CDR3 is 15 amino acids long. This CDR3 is CAIRDYSGLYNEQFF. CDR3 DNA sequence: TGTGCCATCAGAGACTATAGCGGGCTGTACAATGAGCAGTTCTTC.

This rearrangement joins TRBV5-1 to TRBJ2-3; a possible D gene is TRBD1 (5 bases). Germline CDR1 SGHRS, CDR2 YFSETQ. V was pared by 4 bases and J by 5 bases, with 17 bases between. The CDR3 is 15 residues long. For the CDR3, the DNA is TGCGCCAGCAGCCCCTATACTGACAGAGGAGATACGCAGTATTTT. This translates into CASSPYTDRGDTQYF.

DNA of the CDR3: TGTGCCAGCTATGTTCAGGGAGGCACTGAAGCTTTCTTT. As protein: CASYVQGGTEAFF. This chain links TRBV27 with TRBJ1-1, with D perhaps matching TRBD1 (5 bases). This CDR3 has 13 residues. The germline gives CDR1 MNHEY, CDR2 SMNVEV (reference sequence). V was clipped by 8 bases and J by 4 bases, with 14 bases between them.

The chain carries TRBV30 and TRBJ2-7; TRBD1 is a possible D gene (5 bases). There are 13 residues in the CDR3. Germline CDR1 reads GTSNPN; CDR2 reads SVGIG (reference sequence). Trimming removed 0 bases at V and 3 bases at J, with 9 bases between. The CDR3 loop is CAWSVNRIYEQYF. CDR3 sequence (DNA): TGTGCCTGGAGTGTGAACAGGATCTACGAGCAGTACTTC. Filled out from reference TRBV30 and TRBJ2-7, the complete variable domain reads SQTIHQWPATLVQPVGSPLSLECTVEGTSNPNLYWYRQAAGRGLQLLFYSVGIGQISSEVPQNLSASRPQDRQFILSSKKLLLSDSGFYLCAWSVNRIYEQYFGPGTRLTVT.

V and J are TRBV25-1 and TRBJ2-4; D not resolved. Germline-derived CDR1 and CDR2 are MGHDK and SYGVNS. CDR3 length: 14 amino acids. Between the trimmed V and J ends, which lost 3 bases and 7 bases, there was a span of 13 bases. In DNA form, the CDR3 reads TGTGCCAGCAGTGAGAGCTATGGTTCCAACATTCAGTACTTC. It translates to CASSESYGSNIQYF.

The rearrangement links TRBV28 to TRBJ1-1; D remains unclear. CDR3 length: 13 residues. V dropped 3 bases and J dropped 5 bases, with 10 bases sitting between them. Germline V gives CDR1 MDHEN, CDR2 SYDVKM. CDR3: CASSFAVRTEAFF. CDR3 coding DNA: TGTGCCAGCAGTTTCGCGGTTCGGACTGAAGCTTTCTTT. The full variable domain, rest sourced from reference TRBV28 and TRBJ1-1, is DVKVTQSSRYLVKRTGEKVFLECVQDMDHENMFWYRQDPGLGLRLIYFSYDVKMKEKGDIPEGYSVSREKKERFSLILESASTNQTSMYLCASSFAVRTEAFFGQGTRLTVV.

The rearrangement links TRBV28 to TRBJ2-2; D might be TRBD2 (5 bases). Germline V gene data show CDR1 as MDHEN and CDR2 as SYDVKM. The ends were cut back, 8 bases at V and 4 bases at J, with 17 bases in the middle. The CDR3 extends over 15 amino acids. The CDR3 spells CASHSHTLATGELFF. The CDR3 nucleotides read TGTGCCAGCCACTCACATACTCTAGCCACCGGGGAGCTGTTTTTT.

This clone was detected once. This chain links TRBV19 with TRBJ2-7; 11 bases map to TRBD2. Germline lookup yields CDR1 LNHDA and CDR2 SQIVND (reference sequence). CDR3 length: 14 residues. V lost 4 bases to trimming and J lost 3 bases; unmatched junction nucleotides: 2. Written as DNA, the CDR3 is TGTGCCAGTAGTACGACTAGCGGGGACTACGAGCAGTACTTC. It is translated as CASSTTSGDYEQYF.

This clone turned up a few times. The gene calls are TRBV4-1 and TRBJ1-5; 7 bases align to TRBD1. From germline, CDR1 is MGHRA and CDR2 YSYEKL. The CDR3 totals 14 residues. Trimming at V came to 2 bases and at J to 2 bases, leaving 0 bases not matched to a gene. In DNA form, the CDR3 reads TGCGCCAGCAGCCAAACAGGGGGCAATCAGCCCCAGCATTTT. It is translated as CASSQTGGNQPQHF.

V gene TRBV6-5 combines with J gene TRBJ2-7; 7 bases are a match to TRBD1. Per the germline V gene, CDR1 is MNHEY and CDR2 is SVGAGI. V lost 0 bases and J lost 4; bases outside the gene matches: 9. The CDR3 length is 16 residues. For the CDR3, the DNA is TGTGCCAGCAGTTACTCAGCAGGGGGTAGGGGTTACGAGCAGTACTTC. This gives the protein CASSYSAGGRGYEQYF.

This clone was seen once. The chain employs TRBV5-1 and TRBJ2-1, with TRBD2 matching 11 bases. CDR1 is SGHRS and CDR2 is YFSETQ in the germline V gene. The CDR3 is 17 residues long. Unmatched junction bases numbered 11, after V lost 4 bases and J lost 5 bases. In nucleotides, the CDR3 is TGCGCCAGCAGCCCCCGGGCTAGCGGGAGGCGGCACAATGAGCAGTTCTTC. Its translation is CASSPRASGRRHNEQFF.

The CDR3 nucleotides are TGCGCCAGCAGCCCAGGCGGGAGTAGCGGGAGGGCCCCGAACACCGGGGAGCTGTTTTTT. Translated, it gives CASSPGGSSGRAPNTGELFF. The rearrangement uses TRBV4-1 and TRBJ2-2; 11 bases line up with TRBD2. The CDR3 is made up of 20 amino acids. CDR1 and CDR2 (germline): MGHRA, YSYEKL. Unmatched junction bases numbered 13, after V lost 4 bases and J lost 0 bases.

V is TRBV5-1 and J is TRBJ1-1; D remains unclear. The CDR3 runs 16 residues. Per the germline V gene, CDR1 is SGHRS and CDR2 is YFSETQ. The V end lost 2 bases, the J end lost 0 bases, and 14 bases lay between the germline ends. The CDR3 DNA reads TGCGCCAGCAGCTTTGGCACCCACAGAATGAACACTGAAGCTTTCTTT. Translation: CASSFGTHRMNTEAFF.

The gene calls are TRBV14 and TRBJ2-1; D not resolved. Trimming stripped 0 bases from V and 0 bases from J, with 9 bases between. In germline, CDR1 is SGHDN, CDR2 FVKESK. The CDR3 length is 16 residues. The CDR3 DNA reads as TGTGCCAGCAGCCAAGACGACTTTAGCTCCTACAATGAGCAGTTCTTC. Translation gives CASSQDDFSSYNEQFF.

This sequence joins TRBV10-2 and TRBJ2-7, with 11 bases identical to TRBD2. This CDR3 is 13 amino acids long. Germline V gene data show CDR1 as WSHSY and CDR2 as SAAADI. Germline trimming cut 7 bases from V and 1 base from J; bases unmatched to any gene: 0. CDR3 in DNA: TGCGCCAGCATAGCGGGAGGGTCCTACGAGCAGTACTTC. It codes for CASIAGGSYEQYF.

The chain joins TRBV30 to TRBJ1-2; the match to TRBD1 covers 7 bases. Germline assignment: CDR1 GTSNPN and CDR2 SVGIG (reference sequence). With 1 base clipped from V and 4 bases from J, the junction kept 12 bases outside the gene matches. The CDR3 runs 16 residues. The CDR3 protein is CAWSAYQDRVSYGYTF. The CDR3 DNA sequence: TGTGCCTGGAGTGCATATCAAGACAGGGTGTCCTATGGCTACACCTTC.

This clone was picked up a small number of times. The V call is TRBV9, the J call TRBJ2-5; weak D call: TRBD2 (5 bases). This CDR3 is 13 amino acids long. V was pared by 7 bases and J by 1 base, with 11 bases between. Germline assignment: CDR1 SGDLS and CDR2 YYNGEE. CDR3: CASGEGSQETQYF. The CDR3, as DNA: TGTGCCAGCGGTGAGGGATCCCAAGAGACCCAGTACTTC. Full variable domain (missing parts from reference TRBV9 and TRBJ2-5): DSGVTQTPKHLITATGQRVTLRCSPRSGDLSVYWYQQSLDQGLQFLIQYYNGEERAKGNILERFSAQQFPDLHSELNLSSLELGDSALYFCASGEGSQETQYFGPGTRLLVL.

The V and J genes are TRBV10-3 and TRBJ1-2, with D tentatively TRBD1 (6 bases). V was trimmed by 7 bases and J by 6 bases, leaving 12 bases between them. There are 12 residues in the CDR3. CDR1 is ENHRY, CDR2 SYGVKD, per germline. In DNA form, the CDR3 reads TGTGCCATCATGCAGGGGCCGGATGGCTACACCTTC. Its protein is CAIMQGPDGYTF.

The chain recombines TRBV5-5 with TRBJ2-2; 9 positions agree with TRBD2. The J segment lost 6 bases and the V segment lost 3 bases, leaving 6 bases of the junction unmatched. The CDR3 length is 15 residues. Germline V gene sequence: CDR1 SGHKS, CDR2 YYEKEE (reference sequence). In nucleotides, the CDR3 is TGTGCCAGCAGCTGGACTAGCGTGAGGGCCGGGGAGCTGTTTTTT. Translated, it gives CASSWTSVRAGELFF.

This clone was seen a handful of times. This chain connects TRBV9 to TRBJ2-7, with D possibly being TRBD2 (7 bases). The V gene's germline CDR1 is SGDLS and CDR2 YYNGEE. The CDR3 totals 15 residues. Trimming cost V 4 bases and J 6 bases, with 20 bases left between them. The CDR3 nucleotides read TGTGCCAGCAGCCCGAGGGGGGGCCCATGGGCCGAGCAGTACTTC. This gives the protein CASSPRGGPWAEQYF.

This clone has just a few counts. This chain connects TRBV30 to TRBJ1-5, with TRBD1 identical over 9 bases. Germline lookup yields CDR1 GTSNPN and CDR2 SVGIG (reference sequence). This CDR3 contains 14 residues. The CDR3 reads CAVGQGLSNQPQHF. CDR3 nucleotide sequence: TGTGCGGTGGGACAGGGACTAAGCAATCAGCCCCAGCATTTT.

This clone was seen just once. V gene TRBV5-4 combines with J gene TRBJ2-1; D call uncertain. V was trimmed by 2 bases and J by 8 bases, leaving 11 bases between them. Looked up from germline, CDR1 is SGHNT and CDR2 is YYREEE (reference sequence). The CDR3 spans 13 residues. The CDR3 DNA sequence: TGTGCCAGCAGCTTCCAAGAGAGGTATGAGCAGTTCTTC. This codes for CASSFQERYEQFF. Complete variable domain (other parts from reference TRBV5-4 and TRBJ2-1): ETGVTQSPTHLIKTRGQQVTLRCSSQSGHNTVSWYQQALGQGPQFIFQYYREEENGRGNFPPRFSGLQFPNYSSELNVNALELDDSALYLCASSFQERYEQFFGPGTRLTVL.

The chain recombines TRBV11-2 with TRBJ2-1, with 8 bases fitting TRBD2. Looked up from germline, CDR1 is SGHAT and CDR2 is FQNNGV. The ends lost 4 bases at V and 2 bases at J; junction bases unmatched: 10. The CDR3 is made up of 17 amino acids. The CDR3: CASSYLSGTSPYNEQFF. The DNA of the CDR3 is TGTGCCAGCAGCTACCTTAGCGGGACGTCCCCCTACAATGAGCAGTTCTTC.

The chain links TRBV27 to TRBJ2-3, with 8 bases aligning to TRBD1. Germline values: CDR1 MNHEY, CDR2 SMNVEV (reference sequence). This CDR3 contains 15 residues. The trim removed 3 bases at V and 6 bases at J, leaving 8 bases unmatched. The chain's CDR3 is CASSFSGRGHDTQYF. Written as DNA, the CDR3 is TGTGCCAGCAGTTTCTCGGGCAGGGGGCACGATACGCAGTATTTT.

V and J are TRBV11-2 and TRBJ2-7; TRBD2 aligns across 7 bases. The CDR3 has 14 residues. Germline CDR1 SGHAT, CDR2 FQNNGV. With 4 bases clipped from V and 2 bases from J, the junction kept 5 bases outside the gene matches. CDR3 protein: CASSYLLATYEQYF. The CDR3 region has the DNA TGTGCCAGCAGCTACCTACTAGCGACCTACGAGCAGTACTTC.

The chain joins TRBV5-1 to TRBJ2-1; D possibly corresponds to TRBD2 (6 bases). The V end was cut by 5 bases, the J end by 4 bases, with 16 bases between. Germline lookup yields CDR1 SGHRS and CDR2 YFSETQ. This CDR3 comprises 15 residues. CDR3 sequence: CASRVSGTPYNEQFF. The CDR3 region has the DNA TGCGCCAGCAGAGTTTCCGGGACTCCTTACAATGAGCAGTTCTTC. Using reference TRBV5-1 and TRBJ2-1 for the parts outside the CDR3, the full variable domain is KAGVTQTPRYLIKTRGQQVTLSCSPISGHRSVSWYQQTPGQGLQFLFEYFSETQRNKGNFPGRFSGRQFSNSRSEMNVSTLELGDSALYLCASRVSGTPYNEQFFGPGTRLTVL.

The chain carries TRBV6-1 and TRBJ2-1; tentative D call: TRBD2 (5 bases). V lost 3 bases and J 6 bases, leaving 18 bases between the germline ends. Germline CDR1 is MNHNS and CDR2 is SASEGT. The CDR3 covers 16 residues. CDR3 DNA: TGTGCCAGCAGTGAGCGCCGGGGTCTCATCTCCAATGAGCAGTTCTTC. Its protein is CASSERRGLISNEQFF.

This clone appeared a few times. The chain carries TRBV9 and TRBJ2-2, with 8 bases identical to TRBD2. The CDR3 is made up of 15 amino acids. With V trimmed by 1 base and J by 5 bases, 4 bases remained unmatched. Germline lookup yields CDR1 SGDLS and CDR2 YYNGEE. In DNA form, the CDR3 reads TGTGCCAGCAGCGTATATACGGGAGGGACCGGGGAGCTGTTTTTT. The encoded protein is CASSVYTGGTGELFF.

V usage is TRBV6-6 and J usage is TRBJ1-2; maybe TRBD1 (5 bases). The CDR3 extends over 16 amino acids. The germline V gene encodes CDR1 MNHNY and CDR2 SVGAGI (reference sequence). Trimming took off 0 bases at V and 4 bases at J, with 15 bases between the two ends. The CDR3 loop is CASSYSMGGMTYGYTF. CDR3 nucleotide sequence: TGTGCCAGCAGTTACTCGATGGGGGGGATGACCTATGGCTACACCTTC.

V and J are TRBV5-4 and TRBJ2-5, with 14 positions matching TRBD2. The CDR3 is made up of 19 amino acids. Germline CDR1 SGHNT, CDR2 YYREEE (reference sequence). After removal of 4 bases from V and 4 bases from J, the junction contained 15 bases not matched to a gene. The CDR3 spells CASSRGGGTSGRRGETQYF. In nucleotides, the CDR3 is TGTGCCAGCAGCCGCGGAGGGGGGACTAGCGGGAGAAGGGGAGAGACCCAGTACTTC. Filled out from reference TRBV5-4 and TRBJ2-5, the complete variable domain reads ETGVTQSPTHLIKTRGQQVTLRCSSQSGHNTVSWYQQALGQGPQFIFQYYREEENGRGNFPPRFSGLQFPNYSSELNVNALELDDSALYLCASSRGGGTSGRRGETQYFGPGTRLLVL.